This T cell receptor (beta chain) was profiled in a study of shared clonotypes between healthy human individuals. This CDR3 contains 10 residues. The V and J ends lost 7 bases and 7 bases respectively, with 8 bases between them. CDR1 SQVTM and CDR2 ANQGSEA come from the germline V gene. The repertoire was sequenced with immunoSEQ multiplex PCR; TCRdb's copy has only in-frame clones and lacks some. The table records about 1.5 million clones, about 96% of them present only once. Specimen: naive CD4+ T cells sorted from blood. The subset here: CD45RA+ positively selected. This sequence was found in a man in his thirties or forties in good health. The gene calls are TRBV29-1 and TRBJ2-4, with a tentative D call TRBD2 (5 bases). CDR3 sequence: CSARGNIQYF. As DNA, the CDR3 is TGCAGCGCCCGCGGGAACATTCAGTACTTC. Drawing the rest from reference TRBV29-1 and TRBJ2-4, the complete variable domain is SAVISQKPSRDICQRGTSLTIQCQVDSQVTMMFWYRQQPGQSLTLIATANQGSEATYESGFVIDKFPISRPNLTFSTLTVSNMSPEDSSIYLCSARGNIQYFGAGTRLSVL.